This T cell receptor (beta chain) came from a study of regulatory T cells in long-lasting Graves disease. Remarks on this clonotype: This probably arose from a read error, given a far larger clone one base away.

The CDR3 has 16 amino acids. Germline values: CDR1 KGHDR, CDR2 SFDVKD. V dropped 3 bases and J dropped 7 bases, with 21 bases sitting between them. Building the TCR beta libraries relied on iRepertoire HTBI primers, and CDR3 regions underwent Arm-PCR. TCRdb reprocessed the multiplex PCR reads via MiXCR and lists one record per CDR3 protein. This sample carries roughly 260,000 distinct CDR3 sequences, under 20% of them seen once, and the ten largest clones take 11% to 15%. Regarding time point: newly diagnosed GD, antithyroid drugs for less than 3 months. PBMCs provided the RNA from which the TCR library was made. In addition, the sample was reused for a study of T cells in Graves' hyperthyroidism and ophthalmopathy.

This sequence was found in a woman aged 30 to 39 with Graves disease. The chain is built from TRBV24-1 and TRBJ2-7; D might be TRBD1 (5 bases). The specimen comprised peripheral blood mononuclear cells (PBMCs), sampled at new diagnosis, from a patient treated with antithyroid drugs. CDR3 sequence reads: CATSDSRAVSYNEQYF. CDR3 nucleotides: TGTGCCACCAGTGATAGCAGGGCAGTGTCCTACAATGAGCAGTACTTC.